The 31 T cell receptor beta chains in this list originate from one sample, sequenced in a study of T-cell reconstitution after alpha-beta-depleted transplantation in children. It was with unique molecular identifiers that the TCRbeta library was prepared. TCRdb processed the PCR reads anew with MiXCR; each CDR3 protein has one entry. The table records some 200,000 distinct CDR3 sequences, less than 8% of them present only once. The sample consisted of PBMCs from the stem cell graft donor, taken from the stem cell graft. The receptors originated from a human donor who donated a stem cell graft to a child with Wiskott-Aldrich syndrome.

This clonotype was detected many times. V is TRBV18 and J is TRBJ2-5, with TRBD2 identical over 7 bases. The V segment lost 1 base and the J segment 2 bases; nucleotides outside the gene matches: 7. CDR3 length equals 16 residues. CDR1 and CDR2 (germline): KGHSH, LQKENI. DNA of the CDR3: TGTGCCAGCTCACCACAGGGACTACACCAACAAGAGACCCAGTACTTC. Translating gives CASSPQGLHQQETQYF.

The chain employs TRBV5-5 and TRBJ1-2; tentative D call: TRBD1 (5 bases). CDR3 size: 15 residues. V was pared by 0 bases and J by 5 bases, with 14 bases between. Germline lookup yields CDR1 SGHKS and CDR2 YYEKEE (reference sequence). For the CDR3, the DNA is TGTGCCAGCAGCTTGGGCAGGGATCTAACATATGGCTACACCTTC. As protein: CASSLGRDLTYGYTF.

The sample holds many counts of this clonotype. This sequence joins TRBV25-1 and TRBJ1-2; D unresolved. CDR3 size: 14 residues. Trimming took 2 bases from V and 3 from J, leaving 10 bases between them. Germline V lookup: CDR1 MGHDK, CDR2 SYGVNS. CDR3 amino acids: CASSESGQYYGYTF. Written as DNA, the CDR3 is TGTGCCAGCAGTGAAAGTGGGCAGTACTATGGCTACACCTTC.

This clonotype was observed a few times. This rearrangement joins TRBV24-1 to TRBJ1-1, with 9 bases aligning to TRBD1. Trimming at V came to 10 bases and at J to 5 bases, leaving 16 bases not matched to a gene. This CDR3 spans 16 amino acids. The germline V gene encodes CDR1 KGHDR and CDR2 SFDVKD. CDR3 coding DNA: TGTGCCACTAAAACAGGGGGCGAGGGAACGGGAACTGAAGCTTTCTTT. Residues: CATKTGGEGTGTEAFF.

This clonotype was seen more than once but under ten times. The CDR3: CASSPPGQENYEQYF. The CDR3 DNA is TGTGCCAGCTCACCACCGGGACAGGAGAACTACGAGCAGTACTTC. V usage is TRBV18 and J usage is TRBJ2-7, with TRBD1 identical over 8 bases. Germline V gene lookup returns CDR1 KGHSH and CDR2 LQKENI. V was pared by 0 bases and J by 3 bases, with 4 bases of the junction left unmatched. This CDR3 comprises 15 residues. Using reference TRBV18 and TRBJ2-7 for the parts outside the CDR3, the full variable domain is NAGVMQNPRHLVRRRGQEARLRCSPMKGHSHVYWYRQLPEEGLKFMVYLQKENIIDESGMPKERFSAEFPKEGPSILRIQQVVRGDSAAYFCASSPPGQENYEQYFGPGTRLTVT.

Worth noting for this clonotype: A much larger clone is a single base away; this may be a read error. The rearrangement links TRBV20-1 to TRBJ2-5; D is unresolved. Germline CDR1 reads DFQATT; CDR2 reads SNEGSKA (reference sequence). V was clipped by 3 bases and J by 3 bases, with 11 bases between them. This CDR3 region has 13 residues. The CDR3 loop reads CSASSNLEETQYF. The CDR3 DNA reads as TGCAGTGCTAGTTCGAACTTAGAAGAGACCCAGTACTTC.

This clonotype was observed many times. Relative to the germline gene, one junction end is altered; a read error may explain this. The chain combines TRBV2 with TRBJ1-2; no reliable D call. CDR1 is SNHLY and CDR2 is FYNNEI in the germline V gene. The CDR3 length is 8 residues. The CDR3 DNA follows: TGTGCCAGCAGCCAGGACTCCTTC. Amino acids: CASSQDSF.

This clonotype was observed many times. This chain uses TRBV5-1 with TRBJ2-3, with D perhaps TRBD1 (6 bases). With 2 bases removed from V and 0 bases from J, the gap between germline ends came to 13 bases. This CDR3 has 16 residues. Germline CDR1 is SGHRS and CDR2 is YFSETQ. The CDR3 coding sequence is TGCGCCAGCAGCTTATGGGACATATTTAGCACAGATACGCAGTATTTT. This encodes CASSLWDIFSTDTQYF.

This clonotype appeared many times. The V and J genes are TRBV7-9 and TRBJ2-5; D gene ambiguous. The V gene lost 5 bases and the J gene lost 1 base, with 17 bases spanning the gap. CDR3 length: 16 residues. CDR1 is SEHNR, CDR2 FQNEAQ, per germline (reference sequence). The DNA of the CDR3 is TGTGCCAGCAGCAACCAACACACTGCGATCCAAGAGACCCAGTACTTC. Translated, it gives CASSNQHTAIQETQYF.

This clonotype was observed at least ten times. The CDR3 here is CAISVENTGELFF. For the CDR3, the DNA is TGTGCCATCAGTGTAGAGAACACCGGGGAGCTGTTTTTT. The gene calls are TRBV10-3 and TRBJ2-2; D call uncertain. CDR1 is ENHRY, CDR2 SYGVKD, per germline. This CDR3 is 13 amino acids long. V was trimmed by 4 bases and J by 1 base, leaving 4 bases between them.

V is TRBV11-2 and J is TRBJ2-1, with a possible D match to TRBD1 (6 bases). Germline CDR1 is SGHAT and CDR2 is FQNNGV. CDR3 size: 15 residues. V was shortened by 4 bases and J by 0 bases, with 10 bases between the two germline ends. The CDR3 DNA reads as TGTGCCAGCAGCTATCTAGGGGGCTCCTACAATGAGCAGTTCTTC. Protein sequence: CASSYLGGSYNEQFF.

This clonotype was detected a few times. The chain couples TRBV7-9 to TRBJ1-2; D gene uncertain. V lost 6 bases and J lost 8, with 22 bases in between. This CDR3 is built from 15 residues. CDR1 is SEHNR, CDR2 FQNEAQ, per germline (reference sequence). The CDR3 loop reads CASSYVVHSSLGYTF. CDR3 nucleotide sequence: TGTGCCAGCAGTTACGTGGTCCACAGCTCCCTGGGCTACACCTTC. The full variable domain, rest sourced from reference TRBV7-9 and TRBJ1-2, is DTGVSQNPRHKITKRGQNVTFRCDPISEHNRLYWYRQTLGQGPEFLTYFQNEAQLEKSRLLSDRFSAERPKGSFSTLEIQRTEQGDSAMYLCASSYVVHSSLGYTFGSGTRLTVV.

This clonotype was counted at least ten times. The chain uses TRBV12-3 or TRBV12-4 and TRBJ1-1; D not certain. V was shortened by 7 bases and J by 0 bases, with 15 bases between the two germline ends. The CDR3 contains 15 residues. In DNA form, the CDR3 reads TGTGCCAGCACATATAGGGTTTCCCTGAACACTGAAGCTTTCTTT. Translation gives CASTYRVSLNTEAFF.

This clonotype came up many times. This chain links TRBV20-1 with TRBJ1-1; D call uncertain. CDR1 and CDR2 from the germline V gene are DFQATT and SNEGSKA (reference sequence). The CDR3 runs 12 residues. V lost 0 bases to trimming and J lost 13 bases, with 15 bases between them. Here the CDR3 reads CSAREEGLKLFF. CDR3 nucleotide sequence: TGCAGTGCTAGAGAGGAAGGACTGAAGCTTTTCTTT.

This clonotype was found many times. J is TRBJ2-2 and V is TRBV20-1; 8 bases map to TRBD1. CDR1 DFQATT and CDR2 SNEGSKA come from the germline V gene (reference sequence). The CDR3 loop spans 15 amino acids. V dropped 0 bases and J dropped 7; count of bases not matched to a gene: 7. The CDR3 DNA reads TGCAGTGCTAGAGAGCCCCAGGGGGCGGGCGGGGAGCTGTTTTTT. This encodes CSAREPQGAGGELFF.

This clonotype came up many times. The gene calls are TRBV10-2 and TRBJ2-1; a possible D gene is TRBD2 (5 bases). The ends were cut back, 6 bases at V and 7 bases at J, with 10 bases in the middle. The CDR3 contains 12 residues. The germline V gene has CDR1 WSHSY and CDR2 SAAADI. The CDR3 sequence: CASRREGNEQFF. The DNA for the CDR3 is TGCGCCAGCAGGAGGGAAGGAAATGAGCAGTTCTTC.

The table lists this clonotype with a few counts. The gene calls are TRBV19 and TRBJ1-2, with a possible D match to TRBD1 (6 bases). This CDR3 contains 18 residues. CDR1 and CDR2 (germline): LNHDA, SQIVND (reference sequence). V was trimmed by 3 bases and J by 0 bases, leaving 20 bases between them. Here the CDR3 reads CASSMRRDTFGANYGYTF. The CDR3, as DNA: TGTGCCAGTAGTATGAGACGGGACACGTTTGGGGCTAACTATGGCTACACCTTC. Full variable domain (missing parts from reference TRBV19 and TRBJ1-2): DGGITQSPKYLFRKEGQNVTLSCEQNLNHDAMYWYRQDPGQGLRLIYYSQIVNDFQKGDIAEGYSVSREKKESFPLTVTSAQKNPTAFYLCASSMRRDTFGANYGYTFGSGTRLTVV.

This clonotype was observed a handful of times. The CDR3 here is CACDLGVNTEAFF. CDR3 bases: TGTGCCTGTGACTTGGGTGTGAACACTGAAGCTTTCTTT. The chain joins TRBV30 to TRBJ1-1; D remains ambiguous. The CDR3 has 13 residues. Trimming shortened V by 6 bases and J by 0 bases, and 11 bases separated the two germline ends. Germline lookup yields CDR1 GTSNPN and CDR2 SVGIG (reference sequence).

This clonotype was found many times. The rearrangement links TRBV20-1 to TRBJ2-2; D not resolved. The V end was cut by 0 bases, the J end by 0 bases, with 8 bases between. Germline V gene lookup returns CDR1 DFQATT and CDR2 SNEGSKA (reference sequence). The CDR3 sequence is 15 residues long. The DNA for the CDR3 is TGCAGTGCTAGAGACGACACTTCGAACACCGGGGAGCTGTTTTTT. It is translated as CSARDDTSNTGELFF.

The chain combines TRBV30 with TRBJ2-6; 11 nucleotides line up with TRBD2. Germline V lookup: CDR1 GTSNPN, CDR2 SVGIG (reference sequence). The CDR3 has 17 amino acids. Unmatched junction bases numbered 6, after V lost 5 bases and J lost 0 bases. The CDR3 sequence is CAWGGLAVVSGANVLTF. In DNA form, the CDR3 reads TGTGCCTGGGGGGGACTAGCGGTAGTCTCTGGGGCCAACGTCCTGACTTTC. The whole variable domain, remainder taken from reference TRBV30 and TRBJ2-6, is SQTIHQWPATLVQPVGSPLSLECTVEGTSNPNLYWYRQAAGRGLQLLFYSVGIGQISSEVPQNLSASRPQDRQFILSSKKLLLSDSGFYLCAWGGLAVVSGANVLTFGAGSRLTVL.

This clonotype showed up many times. V usage is TRBV25-1 and J usage is TRBJ1-6, with D uncertain. CDR1 is MGHDK, CDR2 SYGVNS, per germline. Trimming removed 2 bases from V and 7 bases from J, with 12 bases in between. CDR3 size: 15 residues. The CDR3 region is CASSEVGGVNSPLHF. In nucleotides, the CDR3 is TGTGCCAGCAGTGAAGTGGGTGGGGTCAATTCACCCCTCCACTTT. The complete variable domain, with remaining parts taken from reference TRBV25-1 and TRBJ1-6, reads EADIYQTPRYLVIGTGKKITLECSQTMGHDKMYWYQQDPGMELHLIHYSYGVNSTEKGDLSSESTVSRIRTEHFPLTLESARPSHTSQYLCASSEVGGVNSPLHFGNGTRLTVT.

This clonotype was observed a handful of times. The chain's CDR3 is CASSPPGLNTEAFF. Here the CDR3 DNA reads TGTGCCAGCTCACCACCGGGGCTGAACACTGAAGCTTTCTTT. The gene calls are TRBV18 and TRBJ1-1, with TRBD1 as a possible D gene (5 bases). From germline, CDR1 is KGHSH and CDR2 LQKENI. Between the trimmed V and J ends, which lost 0 bases and 0 bases, there was a span of 5 bases. The CDR3 loop spans 14 amino acids.

This clonotype showed up many times. The chain couples TRBV29-1 to TRBJ2-7; 8 positions agree with TRBD2. The V and J ends lost 4 bases and 1 base, in that order; junction bases with no gene match: 3. This CDR3 is built from 13 residues. Germline lookup yields CDR1 SQVTM and CDR2 ANQGSEA. This chain's CDR3 is CSVGLARSYEQYF. In DNA form, the CDR3 reads TGCAGCGTTGGACTAGCGCGTTCCTACGAGCAGTACTTC.

This clonotype showed up just a few times. The chain couples TRBV30 to TRBJ2-1; D unresolved. Trimming cost V 4 bases and J 8 bases, with 15 bases left between them. Germline assignment: CDR1 GTSNPN and CDR2 SVGIG (reference sequence). This CDR3 contains 13 residues. The CDR3: CAWTPARNDEQFF. The CDR3 bases are TGTGCCTGGACCCCCGCCAGGAACGATGAGCAGTTCTTC.

The V and J genes are TRBV5-1 and TRBJ2-7; TRBD1 agrees at 7 bases. V trimming: 4 bases; J trimming: 1 base; junction bases outside the gene matches: 5. The germline CDR1 and CDR2 sequences are SGHRS and YFSETQ. CDR3 size: 14 residues. The CDR3 loop is CASSRDSSSYEQYF. CDR3 DNA: TGCGCCAGCAGCCGGGACAGCTCATCCTACGAGCAGTACTTC.

The table lists this clonotype with many counts. The chain is built from TRBV5-1 and TRBJ2-1; the match to TRBD1 covers 7 bases. CDR1 and CDR2 (germline): SGHRS, YFSETQ. V was pared by 0 bases and J by 7 bases, with 10 bases of the junction left unmatched. The CDR3 loop spans 16 amino acids. CDR3 in amino acids: CASSLAVVTGTNEQFF. The CDR3 nucleotides are TGCGCCAGCAGCTTGGCCGTCGTGACAGGGACGAATGAGCAGTTCTTC.

This clonotype was observed many times. The genes are TRBV20-1 and TRBJ2-2; 15 positions match TRBD2. The germline CDR1 and CDR2 sequences are DFQATT and SNEGSKA (reference sequence). Losses at the gene ends were 3 bases for V and 4 bases for J; bases not matched to a gene: 3. The CDR3 length is 16 residues. The CDR3 is CSARGTSGRITGELFF. Written as DNA, the CDR3 is TGCAGTGCTAGGGGGACTAGCGGGAGGATCACCGGGGAGCTGTTTTTT.

The table lists this clonotype with many counts. This chain links TRBV15 with TRBJ2-7; D gene uncertain. CDR3 size: 15 residues. CDR1 is LNHNV and CDR2 is YYDKDF in the germline V gene (reference sequence). V was trimmed by 0 bases and J by 3 bases, leaving 12 bases between them. As DNA, the CDR3 is TGTGCCACCAGCAGAGACGAGGTCAGCAACTACGAGCAGTACTTC. This gives the protein CATSRDEVSNYEQYF.

As regards this clonotype: A read error is possible here, since a much larger clone lies one base away. The chain employs TRBV7-2 and TRBJ2-2; D is unresolved. CDR1 and CDR2 (germline): SGHTA, FQGNSA. Trimming took 3 bases from V and 6 from J, leaving 11 bases between them. This CDR3 is built from 14 residues. The CDR3 DNA is TGTGCCAGCAGCTTCGGTGGTCGCGCCGGGGAGCTGTTTTTT. This translates into CASSFGGRAGELFF.

V gene TRBV24-1 combines with J gene TRBJ2-3; the match to TRBD2 covers 12 bases. Germline trimming cut 4 bases from V and 2 bases from J; bases unmatched to any gene: 6. Germline lookup yields CDR1 KGHDR and CDR2 SFDVKD. This CDR3 region has 17 residues. The CDR3 sequence: CATSDQPSGGDTDTQYF. Here the CDR3 DNA reads TGTGCCACCAGTGACCAGCCTAGCGGGGGGGACACAGATACGCAGTATTTT.

This clonotype showed up many times. J is TRBJ2-4 and V is TRBV12-3 or TRBV12-4; 7 bases line up with TRBD1. This CDR3 contains 16 residues. V was pared by 4 bases and J by 2 bases, with 8 bases of the junction left unmatched. CDR3: CASSSDRVGTKNIQYF. The CDR3 nucleotides read TGTGCCAGCAGTTCAGACAGGGTCGGAACCAAAAACATTCAGTACTTC.